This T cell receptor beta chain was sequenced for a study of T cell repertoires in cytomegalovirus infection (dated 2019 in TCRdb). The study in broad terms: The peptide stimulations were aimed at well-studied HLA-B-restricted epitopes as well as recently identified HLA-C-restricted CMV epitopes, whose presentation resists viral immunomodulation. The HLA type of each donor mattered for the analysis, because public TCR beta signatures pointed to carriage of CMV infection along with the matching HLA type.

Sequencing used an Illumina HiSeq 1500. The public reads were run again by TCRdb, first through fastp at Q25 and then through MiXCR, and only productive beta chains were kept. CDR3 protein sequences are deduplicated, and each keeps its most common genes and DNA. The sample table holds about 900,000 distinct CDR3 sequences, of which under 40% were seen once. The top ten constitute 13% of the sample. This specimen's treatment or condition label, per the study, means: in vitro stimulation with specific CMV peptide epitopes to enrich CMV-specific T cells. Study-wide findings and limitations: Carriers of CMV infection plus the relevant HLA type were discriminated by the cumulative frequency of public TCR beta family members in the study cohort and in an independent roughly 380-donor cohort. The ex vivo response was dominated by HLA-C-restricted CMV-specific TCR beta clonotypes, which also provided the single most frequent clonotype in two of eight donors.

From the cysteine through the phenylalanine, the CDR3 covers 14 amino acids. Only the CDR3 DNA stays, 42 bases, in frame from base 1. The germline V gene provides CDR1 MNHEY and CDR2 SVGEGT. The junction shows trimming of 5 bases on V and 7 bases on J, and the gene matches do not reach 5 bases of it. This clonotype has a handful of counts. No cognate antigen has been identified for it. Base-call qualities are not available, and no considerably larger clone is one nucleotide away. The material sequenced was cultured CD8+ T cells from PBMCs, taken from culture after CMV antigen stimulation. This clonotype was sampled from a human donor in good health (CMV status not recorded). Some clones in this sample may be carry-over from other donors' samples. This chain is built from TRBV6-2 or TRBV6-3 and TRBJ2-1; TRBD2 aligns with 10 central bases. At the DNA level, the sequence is TGTGCCAGCAGTCTAGCGGGGGTTATGAATGAGCAGTTCTTC. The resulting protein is CASSLAGVMNEQFF.